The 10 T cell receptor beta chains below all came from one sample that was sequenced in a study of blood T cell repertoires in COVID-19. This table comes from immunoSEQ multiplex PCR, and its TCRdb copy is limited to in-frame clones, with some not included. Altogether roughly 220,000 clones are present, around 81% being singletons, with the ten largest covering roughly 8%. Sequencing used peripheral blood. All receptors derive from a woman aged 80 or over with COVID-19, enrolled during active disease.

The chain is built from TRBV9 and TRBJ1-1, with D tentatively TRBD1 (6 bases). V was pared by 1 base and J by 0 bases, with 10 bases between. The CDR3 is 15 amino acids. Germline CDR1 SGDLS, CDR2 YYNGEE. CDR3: CASSVTGTLNTEAFF. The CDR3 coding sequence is TGTGCCAGCAGCGTAACCGGGACATTGAACACTGAAGCTTTCTTT.

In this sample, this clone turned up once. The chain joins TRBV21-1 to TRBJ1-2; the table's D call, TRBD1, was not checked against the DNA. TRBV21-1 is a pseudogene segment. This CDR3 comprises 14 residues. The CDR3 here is CASSKGCRGYGYTF. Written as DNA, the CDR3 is TGTGCCAGCAGCAAAGGGTGCAGGGGCTATGGCTACACCTTC.

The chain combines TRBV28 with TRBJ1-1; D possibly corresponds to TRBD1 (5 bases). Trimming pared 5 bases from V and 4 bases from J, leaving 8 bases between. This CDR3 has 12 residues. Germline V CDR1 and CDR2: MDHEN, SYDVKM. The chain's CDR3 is CASSRRGTEAFF. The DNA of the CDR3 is TGTGCCAGCAGTCGGAGGGGCACTGAAGCTTTCTTT.

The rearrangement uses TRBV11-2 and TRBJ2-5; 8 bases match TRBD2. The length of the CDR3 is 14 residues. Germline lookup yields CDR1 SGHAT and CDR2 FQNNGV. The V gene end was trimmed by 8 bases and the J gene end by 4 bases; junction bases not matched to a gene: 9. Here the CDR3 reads CASGQAGVRETQYF. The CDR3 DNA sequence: TGTGCCAGCGGCCAAGCGGGAGTGCGAGAGACCCAGTACTTC. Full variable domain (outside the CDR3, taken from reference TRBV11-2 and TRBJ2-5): EAGVAQSPRYKIIEKRQSVAFWCNPISGHATLYWYQQILGQGPKLLIQFQNNGVVDDSQLPKDRFSAERLKGVDSTLKIQPAKLEDSAVYLCASGQAGVRETQYFGPGTRLLVL.

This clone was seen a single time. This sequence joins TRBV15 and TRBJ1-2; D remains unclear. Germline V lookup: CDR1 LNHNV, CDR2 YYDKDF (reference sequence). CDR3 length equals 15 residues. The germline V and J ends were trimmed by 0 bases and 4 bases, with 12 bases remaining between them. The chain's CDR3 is CATSRDEGDLYGYTF. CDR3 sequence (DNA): TGTGCCACCAGCAGAGATGAAGGAGACCTCTATGGCTACACCTTC.

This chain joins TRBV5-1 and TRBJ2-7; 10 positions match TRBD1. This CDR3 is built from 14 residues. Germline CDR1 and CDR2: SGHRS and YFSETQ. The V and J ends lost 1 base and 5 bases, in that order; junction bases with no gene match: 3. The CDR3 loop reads CASSLRDRGDEQYF. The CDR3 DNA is TGCGCCAGCAGCTTGAGGGACAGGGGCGACGAGCAGTACTTC.

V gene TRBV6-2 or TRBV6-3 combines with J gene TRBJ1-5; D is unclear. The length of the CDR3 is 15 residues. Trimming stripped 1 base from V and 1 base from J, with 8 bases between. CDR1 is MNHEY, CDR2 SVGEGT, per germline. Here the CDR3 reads CASSYYQASNQPQHF. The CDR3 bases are TGTGCCAGCAGTTACTACCAGGCAAGCAATCAGCCCCAGCATTTT.

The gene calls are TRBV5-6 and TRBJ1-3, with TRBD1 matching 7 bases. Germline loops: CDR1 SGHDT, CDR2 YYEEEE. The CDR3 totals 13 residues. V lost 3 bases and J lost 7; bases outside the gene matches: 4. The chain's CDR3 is CASSSGGWNTIYF. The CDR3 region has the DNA TGTGCCAGCAGCTCAGGGGGGTGGAACACCATATATTTT.

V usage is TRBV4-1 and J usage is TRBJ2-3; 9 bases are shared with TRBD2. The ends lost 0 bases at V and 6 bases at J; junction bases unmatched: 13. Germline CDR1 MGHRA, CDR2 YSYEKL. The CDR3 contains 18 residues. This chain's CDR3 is CASSQDPSGTSNRDTQYF. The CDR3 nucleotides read TGCGCCAGCAGCCAAGATCCTAGCGGGACTTCGAATCGGGATACGCAGTATTTT.

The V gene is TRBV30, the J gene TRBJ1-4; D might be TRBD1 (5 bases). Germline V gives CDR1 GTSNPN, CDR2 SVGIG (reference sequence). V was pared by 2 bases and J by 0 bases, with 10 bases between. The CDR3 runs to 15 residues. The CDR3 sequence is CAWSPRTSTNEKLFF. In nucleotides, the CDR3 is TGTGCCTGGAGTCCGCGGACATCAACTAATGAAAAACTGTTTTTT.